This TCR beta chain was recovered during a study of early T cells in non-severe SARS-CoV-2 infection. TCRdb fed the 5' RACE reads into MiXCR, producing one record per CDR3 protein. Counted here are more than 75,000 distinct CDR3 sequences, roughly an eighth occurring once; the ten biggest clones make up 4.5% to 7%. Germline V CDR1 and CDR2: MNHNS, SASEGT. V lost 3 bases and J lost 6, with 2 bases in between. This CDR3 contains 11 residues. The sequenced material came from whole blood. The rearrangement links TRBV6-1 to TRBJ2-2; D remains unclear. The receptor's source is an adult who was a healthcare worker with PCR-confirmed SARS-CoV-2 infection or an uninfected control (not recorded which). The CDR3 loop reads CASSEPGELFF. CDR3 coding DNA: TGTGCCAGCAGTGAGCCCGGGGAGCTGTTTTTT.